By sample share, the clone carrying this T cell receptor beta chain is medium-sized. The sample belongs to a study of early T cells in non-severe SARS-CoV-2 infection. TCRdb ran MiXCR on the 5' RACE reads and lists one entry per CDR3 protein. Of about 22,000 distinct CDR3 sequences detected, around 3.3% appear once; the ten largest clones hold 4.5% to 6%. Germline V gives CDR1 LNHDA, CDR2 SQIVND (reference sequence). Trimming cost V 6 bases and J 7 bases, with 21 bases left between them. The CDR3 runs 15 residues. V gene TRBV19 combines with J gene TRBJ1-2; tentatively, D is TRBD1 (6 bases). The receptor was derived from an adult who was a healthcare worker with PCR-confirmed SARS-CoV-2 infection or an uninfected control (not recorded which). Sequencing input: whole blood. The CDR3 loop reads CASSNRIKRDIGYTF. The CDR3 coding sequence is TGTGCCAGTAGCAACAGGATAAAGAGGGACATTGGCTACACCTTC.